This TCR beta chain derives from a study of cytomegalovirus exposure and HLA in healthy donors. Amplification used 60 Vbeta primers and 13 Jbeta primers. The table came from immunoSEQ multiplex PCR; TCRdb's copy has only in-frame clones and leaves some out. The sample includes 100,000 to 150,000 clones. Between the trimmed V and J ends, which lost 1 base and 4 bases, there was a span of 10 bases. This CDR3 spans 14 amino acids. Germline assignment: CDR1 LNHDA and CDR2 SQIVND (reference sequence). Input material: PBMCs. This receptor was taken from a man aged 25-45 years in good health and CMV-seronegative. The chain has TRBV19 and TRBJ1-1; D remains unclear. CDR3 residues: CASSIVGSSTEAFF. The CDR3 DNA reads TGTGCCAGTAGTATAGTGGGCTCGAGCACTGAAGCTTTCTTT.